Listed here are 24 T cell receptor beta chains from one sample, sequenced in a study of spatial heterogeneity in lung cancer. Described time point: sample taken at primary tumor resection. No cell sorting; template was whole RNA from tumor, lung tissue or PBMC. TCRdb itself ran the 5' RACE reads through MiXCR, one entry per CDR3 protein. The table lists around 48,000 distinct CDR3 sequences, roughly 5% of them singletons. Material: PBMCs, obtained at surgery. Every receptor here comes from a male donor with early-stage non-small cell lung cancer.

Many counts were recorded for this clonotype. The V gene is TRBV25-1, the J gene TRBJ2-3; weak D call: TRBD1 (6 bases). The CDR3 has 17 amino acids. V lost 8 bases, J lost 4 bases, and 25 bases lay in between. Germline V gene sequence: CDR1 MGHDK, CDR2 SYGVNS. The CDR3 reads CASVSRTASIGADTQYF. In DNA form, the CDR3 reads TGTGCCAGCGTCTCCCGGACAGCGTCCATCGGGGCAGATACGCAGTATTTT.

There are many counts of this clonotype. The chain joins TRBV14 to TRBJ2-6; perhaps D is TRBD1 or TRBD2 (5 bases each). Germline CDR1 is SGHDN and CDR2 is FVKESK. The CDR3 is 21 amino acids. V gave up 2 bases and J gave up 0 bases, with 23 bases separating them. In DNA form, the CDR3 reads TGTGCCAGCAGCCAACCAGGGAAGGTCGGGCGGGTTGGCTCTGGGGCCAACGTCCTGACTTTC. Its translation: CASSQPGKVGRVGSGANVLTF.

In this sample, this clonotype turned up many times. V is TRBV20-1 and J is TRBJ1-1; 7 bases align to TRBD1. V gave up 5 bases and J gave up 1 base; unmatched junction bases: 7. CDR3 length: 14 amino acids. CDR1 is DFQATT and CDR2 is SNEGSKA in the germline V gene (reference sequence). The CDR3 is CSAYSGQKNTEAFF. CDR3 nucleotide sequence: TGCAGTGCTTACTCGGGACAGAAGAACACTGAAGCTTTCTTT.

In this sample, this clonotype turned up a few times. The chain has TRBV7-2 and TRBJ1-5; D might be TRBD1 (5 bases). V lost 2 bases, J lost 4 bases, and 12 bases lay in between. Germline V gives CDR1 SGHTA, CDR2 FQGNSA. The CDR3 loop spans 15 amino acids. CDR3 loop: CASSLSVKGNQPQHF. Written as DNA, the CDR3 is TGTGCCAGCAGCTTATCGGTCAAGGGGAATCAGCCCCAGCATTTT.

This clonotype was picked up many times. The chain uses TRBV29-1 and TRBJ2-7, with D possibly TRBD1 on 6 matching bases. Germline V gene sequence: CDR1 SQVTM, CDR2 ANQGSEA. This CDR3 is built from 15 residues. Trimming took 7 bases from V and 3 from J, leaving 22 bases between them. The CDR3 coding sequence is TGCAGCGCTGGGGTCTCGGGCCAGGGGAACTACGAGCAGTACTTC. Translation: CSAGVSGQGNYEQYF.

This clonotype has at least ten counts. The rearrangement links TRBV5-6 to TRBJ1-4; 8 positions agree with TRBD1. The CDR3 has 12 amino acids. Trimming at V came to 5 bases and at J to 11 bases, leaving 5 bases not matched to a gene. Germline V CDR1 and CDR2: SGHDT, YYEEEE. As DNA, the CDR3 is TGTGCCAGCAGTCAACAGGGGGGGAAACTGTTTTTT. Translated, it gives CASSQQGGKLFF. Complete variable domain (other parts from reference TRBV5-6 and TRBJ1-4): DAGVTQSPTHLIKTRGQQVTLRCSPKSGHDTVSWYQQALGQGPQFIFQYYEEEERQRGNFPDRFSGHQFPNYSSELNVNALLLGDSALYLCASSQQGGKLFFGSGTQLSVL.

Ten or more counts support this clonotype. The V call is TRBV20-1, the J call TRBJ2-7; D may be TRBD1 or TRBD2 (5 bases each). The V gene's germline CDR1 is DFQATT and CDR2 SNEGSKA (reference sequence). V lost 1 base and J lost 1, with 5 bases in between. The length of the CDR3 is 12 residues. In DNA, the CDR3 is TGCAGTGCTAGAGGGGGGTCCTACGAGCAGTACTTC. Its translation: CSARGGSYEQYF.

This clonotype was recorded at least ten times. The J gene is TRBJ1-1, the V gene TRBV18; no clear D gene. CDR1 is KGHSH, CDR2 LQKENI, per germline. Between the trimmed V and J ends, which lost 0 bases and 5 bases, there was a span of 7 bases. The CDR3 is 13 amino acids. This chain's CDR3 is CASSPPGETEAFF. The CDR3 bases are TGTGCCAGCTCACCACCTGGGGAAACTGAAGCTTTCTTT.

This clonotype was seen more than once but under ten times. V and J are TRBV12-3 or TRBV12-4 and TRBJ2-2; D unclear. V dropped 6 bases and J dropped 8 bases, with 13 bases sitting between them. The CDR3 runs 13 residues. The CDR3 reads CASSGSLGGELFF. The CDR3 nucleotides are TGTGCCAGCAGCGGATCTCTAGGGGGGGAGCTGTTTTTT.

This clonotype was detected ten times or more. The chain carries TRBV18 and TRBJ2-3; 9 positions agree with TRBD1. The trim removed 6 bases at V and 3 bases at J, leaving 10 bases unmatched. CDR1 is KGHSH and CDR2 is LQKENI in the germline V gene. The CDR3 contains 16 residues. The CDR3 DNA follows: TGTGCCAGCTCGCCAGACTACAGGGGGCTAACAGATACGCAGTATTTT. It encodes CASSPDYRGLTDTQYF.

This clonotype has ten or more counts. The chain links TRBV18 to TRBJ1-1, with D possibly TRBD1 on 6 matching bases. Per germline, CDR1 KGHSH and CDR2 LQKENI. CDR3 length: 15 amino acids. V lost 3 bases and J 1 base, leaving 12 bases between the germline ends. CDR3 DNA sequence: TGTGCCAGCTCACCCCCCACGGGGGCGAACACTGAAGCTTTCTTT. Translating gives CASSPPTGANTEAFF.

The chain carries TRBV4-1 and TRBJ1-1; D unclear. The germline CDR1 and CDR2 sequences are MGHRA and YSYEKL. CDR3 length equals 15 residues. The V end lost 3 bases, the J end lost 1 base, and 12 bases lay between the germline ends. Here the CDR3 DNA reads TGCGCCAGCAGCCACCCCATGGGGAAGAACACTGAAGCTTTCTTT. Encoded protein: CASSHPMGKNTEAFF.

This clonotype was detected ten times or more. V is TRBV6-2 or TRBV6-3 and J is TRBJ2-1; 9 bases agree with TRBD2. The J segment lost 5 bases and the V segment lost 6 bases, leaving 14 bases of the junction unmatched. Germline CDR1 MNHEY, CDR2 SVGEGT. The CDR3 has 17 amino acids. The CDR3 bases are TGTGCCAGCAGGATAAAAAGACTAGCGGCTCAGGACAATGAGCAGTTCTTC. Amino acids: CASRIKRLAAQDNEQFF.

This clonotype was seen at least ten times. The chain uses TRBV5-1 and TRBJ2-1, with D perhaps matching TRBD2 (5 bases). The CDR3 runs to 15 residues. CDR1 and CDR2 (germline): SGHRS, YFSETQ. Trimming took off 0 bases at V and 0 bases at J, with 7 bases between the two ends. The CDR3 DNA reads TGCGCCAGCAGCTTGGGGAGCGGCTCCTACAATGAGCAGTTCTTC. This translates into CASSLGSGSYNEQFF. The variable domain in full, with the rest retrieved from reference TRBV5-1 and TRBJ2-1, is KAGVTQTPRYLIKTRGQQVTLSCSPISGHRSVSWYQQTPGQGLQFLFEYFSETQRNKGNFPGRFSGRQFSNSRSEMNVSTLELGDSALYLCASSLGSGSYNEQFFGPGTRLTVL.

The table lists this clonotype with many counts. The chain is built from TRBV7-2 and TRBJ1-2; D gene uncertain. There are 15 residues in the CDR3. V gave up 7 bases and J gave up 1 base, with 16 bases separating them. Germline V lookup: CDR1 SGHTA, CDR2 FQGNSA. Here the CDR3 reads CASKTDRTLNYGYTF. CDR3 coding DNA: TGTGCCAGCAAGACGGACCGAACACTTAACTATGGCTACACCTTC.

This clonotype appeared many times. The gene calls are TRBV5-6 and TRBJ2-1; 10 bases agree with TRBD2. The CDR3 is 14 amino acids. Germline assignment: CDR1 SGHDT and CDR2 YYEEEE. Trimming at V came to 4 bases and at J to 5 bases, leaving 3 bases not matched to a gene. CDR3 nucleotide sequence: TGTGCCAGCAGCGTCGGACTAGCGGACAATGAGCAGTTCTTC. Its protein product is CASSVGLADNEQFF.

This clonotype is categorized as medium-sized. The V call is TRBV28, the J call TRBJ1-1; D is possibly TRBD1 (5 bases). The V gene lost 5 bases and the J gene lost 5 bases, with 12 bases spanning the gap. The CDR3 runs to 13 residues. Germline V gives CDR1 MDHEN, CDR2 SYDVKM. The CDR3 nucleotides read TGTGCCAGCAGTGGACCAGGGCGAACTGAAGCTTTCTTT. Translation: CASSGPGRTEAFF.

This clonotype showed up many times. V usage is TRBV20-1 and J usage is TRBJ1-4; possible D gene TRBD1, 5 bases. In germline, CDR1 is DFQATT, CDR2 SNEGSKA (reference sequence). Trimming took off 6 bases at V and 7 bases at J, with 12 bases between the two ends. The CDR3 runs to 12 residues. The CDR3, as DNA: TGCAGTGCGGTCGGGGCCGGTGAAAAACTGTTTTTT. It is translated as CSAVGAGEKLFF.

V and J are TRBV12-3 or TRBV12-4 and TRBJ2-7; D not certain. V was shortened by 0 bases and J by 5 bases, with 8 bases between the two germline ends. The CDR3 sequence is 13 residues long. The CDR3 DNA reads TGTGCCAGCAGTTTAGCGCTGTACCACGAGCAGTACTTC. It specifies CASSLALYHEQYF.

This clonotype was counted at least ten times. The chain recombines TRBV20-1 with TRBJ2-3, with D unresolved. This CDR3 has 13 residues. The germline CDR1 and CDR2 sequences are DFQATT and SNEGSKA (reference sequence). V was cut by 6 bases and J by 1 base, with 11 bases left in between. The CDR3 loop reads CSAVGPGTDTQYF. In DNA form, the CDR3 reads TGCAGTGCCGTCGGGCCAGGCACAGATACGCAGTATTTT.

This clonotype occurred many times. The CDR3 DNA sequence: TGTGCCGCGACCGAAAGACTAGCCGGGGGAGAGACCCAGTACTTC. Translating gives CAATERLAGGETQYF. The chain links TRBV15 to TRBJ2-5; the match to TRBD2 covers 7 bases. This CDR3 is 15 amino acids long. Germline loops: CDR1 LNHNV, CDR2 YYDKDF (reference sequence). Germline trimming cut 11 bases from V and 4 bases from J; bases unmatched to any gene: 16.

This clonotype has at least ten counts. The chain has TRBV28 and TRBJ2-3, with a weak D call TRBD2 (6 bases). The CDR3 spans 15 residues. V dropped 6 bases and J dropped 3 bases, with 16 bases sitting between them. CDR1 is MDHEN, CDR2 SYDVKM, per germline. In DNA, the CDR3 is TGTGCCAGCAGCCCTCGGGCGGCGGGGACAGATACGCAGTATTTT. This gives the protein CASSPRAAGTDTQYF.

This clonotype has a count of ten or more. The chain links TRBV20-1 to TRBJ2-5; TRBD2 agrees at 14 bases. The CDR3 runs to 15 residues. Per germline, CDR1 DFQATT and CDR2 SNEGSKA (reference sequence). The ends lost 6 bases at V and 5 bases at J; junction bases unmatched: 8. CDR3 region: CSAPLGTSGSETQYF. The CDR3 coding sequence is TGCAGTGCCCCCCTCGGGACTAGCGGGAGCGAGACCCAGTACTTC.

At least ten counts were recorded for this clonotype. V usage is TRBV20-1 and J usage is TRBJ1-1; D gene unclear. Per germline, CDR1 DFQATT and CDR2 SNEGSKA (reference sequence). Trimming shortened V by 0 bases and J by 7 bases, and 6 bases separated the two germline ends. The CDR3 has 11 amino acids. CDR3 region: CSARDRYEAFF. The CDR3 nucleotides are TGCAGTGCTAGAGATCGCTATGAAGCTTTCTTT.